This T cell receptor beta chain was sequenced for a study of T cell changes during pregnancy in multiple sclerosis. The method was immunoSEQ multiplex PCR; TCRdb's version includes in-frame clones alone and lacks a portion of them. The top ten hold about 2.9% of the sample, which has some 100,000 clones, 80% to 95% seen once. Trimming cost V 6 bases and J 0 bases, with 6 bases left between them. CDR3 length: 12 amino acids. Germline V gene sequence: CDR1 SNHLY, CDR2 FYNNEI. The V gene is TRBV2, the J gene TRBJ2-7; perhaps TRBD2 as D (6 bases). Sequencing used peripheral blood, obtained in the second trimester of pregnancy. The receptor comes from a female donor with multiple sclerosis, enrolled in a pregnancy study. The CDR3 region has the DNA TGTGCCAGCAGCGGGAGCTCCTACGAGCAGTACTTC. Translating it yields CASSGSSYEQYF.